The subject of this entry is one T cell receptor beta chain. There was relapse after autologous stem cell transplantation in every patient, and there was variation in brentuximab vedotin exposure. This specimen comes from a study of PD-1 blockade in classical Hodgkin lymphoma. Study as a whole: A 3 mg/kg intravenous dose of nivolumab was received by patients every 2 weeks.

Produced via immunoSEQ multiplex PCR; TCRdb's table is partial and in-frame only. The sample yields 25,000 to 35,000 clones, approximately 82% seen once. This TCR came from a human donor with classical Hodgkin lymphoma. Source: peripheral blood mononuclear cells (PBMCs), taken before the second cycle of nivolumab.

This CDR3 reads CASSISGTSGRYNEQFF. Here the CDR3 DNA reads TGTGCCAGCAGCATCTCCGGGACTAGCGGGAGGTACAATGAGCAGTTCTTC. This chain links TRBV7-2 with TRBJ2-1; TRBD2 agrees at 15 bases. Germline V gene data show CDR1 as SGHTA and CDR2 as FQGNSA. This CDR3 is built from 17 residues. V lost 5 bases and J lost 4; bases outside the gene matches: 6.